This note documents a single TCR beta chain sequence. Its antigen is unidentified. This specimen comes from a study of CD8+ T cells in alopecia areata. Reverse transcribed after extraction, RNA yielded cDNA as the sequencing template. Produced via immunoSEQ multiplex PCR; TCRdb's table is partial and in-frame only. The sample records a few hundred thousand clones, about two fifths being singletons. Germline assignment: CDR1 SGHRS and CDR2 YFSETQ. Trimming took 0 bases from V and 3 from J; bases not matched to a gene: 3. This CDR3 is built from 15 residues. Study-wide results and limits: More clonal than normal scalp was lesional scalp, particularly alopecia totalis/universalis. Scalp sample data also include resident alphabeta T cells from normal skin. While patients received tofacitinib, many expanded lesional clones remained present in scalp and blood.

Specified treatment: oral pan-JAK inhibitor, 5-10 mg twice daily. From alopecia areata patients, lesional scalp punch biopsies and peripheral blood were collected. The receptor was isolated from a human donor with alopecia areata. The source material was CD4+ T cells sorted from blood, sampled at approximately week 30, from a patient treated with tofacitinib. The gene calls are TRBV5-1 and TRBJ2-1, with 7 bases identical to TRBD2. The CDR3 bases are TGCGCCAGCAGCTTGGGCGGGACTAACTACAATGAGCAGTTCTTC. Translation: CASSLGGTNYNEQFF.